This TCR beta chain was identified in a study of patients and donors after allogeneic stem cell transplantation. Germline V gives CDR1 LNHDA, CDR2 SQIVND (reference sequence). There are 16 residues in the CDR3. The trim removed 1 base at V and 1 base at J, leaving 6 bases unmatched. TCRdb itself ran the RT-PCR reads through MiXCR, one entry per CDR3 protein. The top ten hold around 2.6% of the sample, which has tens of thousands of distinct CDR3 sequences, about 5% seen once. The table lists this clonotype with many counts. The receptor comes from a human donor who was either an allogeneic HSCT recipient or a stem cell or donor lymphocyte infusion donor (not recorded which). It is not recorded whose cells these are; they may come from a transplant donor. The specimen was blood, either unsorted or a sorted T cell fraction (not recorded which). This chain joins TRBV19 and TRBJ1-1; the match to TRBD1 covers 7 bases. The CDR3 spells CASSIVPYRGNTEAFF. CDR3 nucleotide sequence: TGTGCCAGTAGTATAGTTCCCTACAGGGGGAACACTGAAGCTTTCTTT. The complete variable domain, with remaining parts taken from reference TRBV19 and TRBJ1-1, reads DGGITQSPKYLFRKEGQNVTLSCEQNLNHDAMYWYRQDPGQGLRLIYYSQIVNDFQKGDIAEGYSVSREKKESFPLTVTSAQKNPTAFYLCASSIVPYRGNTEAFFGQGTRLTVV.